This T cell receptor beta chain was sequenced during a study of cytomegalovirus exposure and HLA in healthy donors. Study details: Out of 170 million or so T cells, an earlier analysis found 117 million unique TCR beta sequences in total. General study points: A later analysis appeared to link common viral pathogens to several of the most significant clusters.

In germline, CDR1 is MGHRA, CDR2 YSYEKL. This CDR3 is 15 amino acids long. The V end was cut by 3 bases, the J end by 1 base, with 13 bases between. For this clone: Antigen: not known.

PCR primers comprised 60 Vbeta and 13 Jbeta primers. The data were produced by immunoSEQ multiplex PCR, yet TCRdb's version contains in-frame clones alone and is incomplete. The table records tens of thousands of clones, around 80% of them present only once. The receptor's source is a woman aged 40-49 years in good health and CMV-seronegative. The sequenced material came from PBMCs. The chain recombines TRBV4-1 with TRBJ2-7, with D possibly matching TRBD1 (6 bases). The CDR3: CASSQWLRGSYEQYF. The CDR3 bases are TGCGCCAGCAGCCAGTGGTTGAGGGGGTCCTACGAGCAGTACTTC.